This T cell receptor (beta chain) is drawn from a study of blood T cell repertoires in COVID-19. CDR3 size: 18 residues. Trimming removed 5 bases at V and 0 bases at J, with 21 bases between. Germline V CDR1 and CDR2: LNHDA, SQIVND (reference sequence). Ages ranged from about 18 to 89 years, with residence in about two dozen US areas. Clones were sequenced by immunoSEQ multiplex PCR, and TCRdb holds only the in-frame ones, with some missing. The sample includes fewer than 250,000 clones, 83% of them seen just once. The chain links TRBV19 to TRBJ2-3; a weak D match, TRBD1 (6 bases). This receptor was identified in a woman in her thirties or forties who had been exposed to COVID-19. The specimen sequenced was PBMCs or T cells enriched from blood (not recorded which). This CDR3 is CASSAPIQGSSSTDTQYF. The CDR3 bases are TGTGCCAGTAGTGCCCCAATTCAGGGGTCTTCTAGCACAGATACGCAGTATTTT.